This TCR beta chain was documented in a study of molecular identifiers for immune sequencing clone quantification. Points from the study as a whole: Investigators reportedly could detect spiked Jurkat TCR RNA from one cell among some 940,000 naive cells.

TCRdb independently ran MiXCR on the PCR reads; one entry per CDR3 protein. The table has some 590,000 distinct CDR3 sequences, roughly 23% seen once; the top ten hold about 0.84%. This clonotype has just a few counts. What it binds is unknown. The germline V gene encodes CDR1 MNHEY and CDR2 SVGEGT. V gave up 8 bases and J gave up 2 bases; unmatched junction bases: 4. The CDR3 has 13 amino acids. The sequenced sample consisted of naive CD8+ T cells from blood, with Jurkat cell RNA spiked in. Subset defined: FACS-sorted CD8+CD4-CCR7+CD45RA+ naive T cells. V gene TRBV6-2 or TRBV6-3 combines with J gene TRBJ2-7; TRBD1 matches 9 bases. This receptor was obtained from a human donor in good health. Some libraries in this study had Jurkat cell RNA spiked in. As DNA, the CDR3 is TGTGCCAGCCACGGGACAGGGACCTACGAGCAGTACTTC. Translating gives CASHGTGTYEQYF.